This TCR beta chain was sequenced in a study of blood T cell repertoires in COVID-19. Produced via immunoSEQ multiplex PCR; TCRdb's table is partial and in-frame only. The sample carries 200,000 to 250,000 clones, approximately 89% recorded once. The CDR3 length is 11 residues. Germline V CDR1 and CDR2: LGHNT, FRNRAP. V shed 6 bases and J 12 bases; nucleotides not matched to a gene: 4. Researchers sorted participants into cohorts using their self-reported clinical history. It was within 2 weeks before study entry that exposed participants met a COVID-19 case. The chain recombines TRBV12-5 with TRBJ2-1; 8 bases align to TRBD1. The specimen sequenced was PBMCs or T cells enriched from blood (not recorded which). The receptor was derived from a woman in her twenties or thirties who had been exposed to COVID-19. CDR3 coding DNA: TGTGCTAGTGGGGACAGGGTTTGGCAGTTCTTC. Translating gives CASGDRVWQFF.